Included here is one T cell receptor beta chain sequence, with context. Clones were read by immunoSEQ multiplex PCR, and TCRdb kept only the in-frame ones, dropping some. Found here are over a million clones, around 97% of them singletons; the top ten hold 0.95% to 1.5%. The data are from a study of shared clonotypes between healthy human individuals. The CDR3 consists of 13 residues. Trimming pared 3 bases from V and 4 bases from J, leaving 10 bases between. From germline, CDR1 is SGHDT and CDR2 YYEEEE. This TCR was sampled from a man aged 30 to 45 in good health. This chain uses TRBV5-6 with TRBJ1-1; weak D call: TRBD1 (6 bases). Sequenced material: naive CD4+ T cells sorted from blood. The subset was: CD45RA+ positively selected. The CDR3 nucleotides are TGTGCCAGCAGCTGGACAGATGCCACTGAAGCTTTCTTT. It codes for CASSWTDATEAFF.